This TCR beta chain was documented in a study of human T cells and chemical hapten exposure. This CDR3 has 15 amino acids. Germline CDR1 is DFQATT and CDR2 is SNEGSKA (reference sequence). The ends were cut back, 1 base at V and 0 bases at J, with 10 bases in the middle. TCRdb re-called the RACE reads through MiXCR, storing one row per CDR3 protein. This sample carries approximately 79,000 distinct CDR3 sequences, 8.5% of them seen once, and the ten largest clones take 2.6%. Time point denoted: pre-sensitization, week 0. Treatment: therapeutic diphenylcyclopropenone sensitization with weekly scalp DPC. In this sample, this clonotype turned up many times.

This sequence originates from a man in his forties or fifties with alopecia areata. Some clones in this sample may be carry-over from other donors' samples. The specimen comprised whole blood, sampled in connection with sensitization to the hapten diphenylcyclopropenone (DPC). The gene calls are TRBV20-1 and TRBJ1-5; D is unclear. Here the CDR3 reads CSARVLSGSNQPQHF. For the CDR3, the DNA is TGCAGTGCTAGAGTCCTCAGCGGTAGCAATCAGCCCCAGCATTTT.